This T cell receptor beta chain was obtained from a study of T cells in Graves' hyperthyroidism and ophthalmopathy. Study findings and constraints: Patients with ophthalmopathy were separated from those with stable hyperthyroidism by a 13 V-J model.

Patients having uncontrolled infection, another autoimmune disease, pregnancy or lactation were not included. What was amplified from RNA transcripts were TCR beta CDR3 regions. TCR CDR3 underwent first-round RT-PCR with the HTBI primer set. MiXCR, run by TCRdb on the multiplex PCR reads, gives a single entry per CDR3 protein. The data show approximately 600,000 distinct CDR3 sequences, 20% to 25% seen once. Trimming shortened V by 7 bases and J by 3 bases, and 12 bases separated the two germline ends. The CDR3 sequence is 14 residues long. Germline CDR1 is MNHNS and CDR2 is SASEGT. In this sample, this clonotype turned up a few times. Its antigen is unknown.

The chain joins TRBV6-1 to TRBJ1-4; D unresolved. Sequencing input: blood. This TCR came from a man aged 30 to 45 with Graves' ophthalmopathy. CDR3 amino acids: CASKSDGPNEKLFF. DNA of the CDR3: TGTGCCAGCAAATCGGACGGTCCTAATGAAAAACTGTTTTTT.